Each of the 20 T cell receptor beta chains below was sequenced from the same sample in a study of T cell responses to AZD1222 COVID-19 vaccine. Generated by immunoSEQ multiplex PCR, the TCRdb table keeps only in-frame clones and is missing some. The data contain 90,000 to 150,000 clones, 70% to 90% of them singletons. Sequences were derived from peripheral blood, sampled on day 0 of AZD1222 vaccination. The receptors were gathered from an adult in good health.

The J gene is TRBJ2-1, the V gene TRBV7-8; 7 nucleotides agree with TRBD2. The germline V gene encodes CDR1 SGHVS and CDR2 FQNEAQ. The CDR3 has 17 amino acids. V lost 2 bases to trimming and J lost 5 bases; unmatched junction nucleotides: 12. As DNA, the CDR3 is TGTGCCAGCAGCTTAAGGGCGGGAGCGGATTGGGACAATGAGCAGTTCTTC. It translates to CASSLRAGADWDNEQFF.

The rearrangement joins TRBV2 to TRBJ1-2; D is possibly TRBD1 (5 bases). With 5 bases removed from V and 8 bases from J, the gap between germline ends came to 21 bases. The germline V gene encodes CDR1 SNHLY and CDR2 FYNNEI. The CDR3 runs to 15 residues. The CDR3, as DNA: TGTGCCAGCAGTAGAGGCGGGACGAGACCCCTCGGCTACACCTTC. Its translation is CASSRGGTRPLGYTF.

This chain uses TRBV6-5 with TRBJ1-3; D perhaps matches TRBD1 (6 bases). CDR1 and CDR2 from the germline V gene are MNHEY and SVGAGI. The CDR3 sequence is 15 residues long. Trimming took 5 bases from V and 7 from J, leaving 18 bases between them. CDR3 bases: TGTGCCAGCAGTCCCCGGGGGCAGGGCGGGAACACCATATATTTT. Its translation: CASSPRGQGGNTIYF.

This sequence joins TRBV24-1 and TRBJ2-2; possibly TRBD1 or TRBD2 for D (5 bases each). The germline V and J ends were trimmed by 3 bases and 5 bases, with 18 bases remaining between them. Germline assignment: CDR1 KGHDR and CDR2 SFDVKD. The CDR3 runs to 17 residues. The CDR3 sequence is CATSDRPGRRSTGELFF. The CDR3 nucleotides are TGTGCCACCAGTGATAGACCGGGACGCCGGTCGACCGGGGAGCTGTTTTTT.

The V gene is TRBV7-6, the J gene TRBJ2-3; tentative D call: TRBD2 (6 bases). The CDR3 covers 16 residues. Trimming left V 4 bases short and J 0 bases short, with 14 bases between. Germline V gene sequence: CDR1 SGHVS, CDR2 FNYEAQ. The CDR3 protein is CASSYMGGPSTDTQYF. As DNA, the CDR3 is TGTGCCAGCAGCTACATGGGGGGACCTAGCACAGATACGCAGTATTTT. The full variable domain, in which reference TRBV7-6 and TRBJ2-3 provide the parts outside the CDR3, is GAGVSQSPRYKVTKRGQDVALRCDPISGHVSLYWYRQALGQGPEFLTYFNYEAQQDKSGLPNDRFSAERPEGSISTLTIQRTEQRDSAMYRCASSYMGGPSTDTQYFGPGTRLTVL.

This clone has a single count. The chain has TRBV5-4 and TRBJ2-2; D possibly corresponds to TRBD2 (6 bases). CDR3 length: 15 amino acids. Between the trimmed V and J ends, which lost 4 bases and 4 bases, there was a span of 14 bases. Germline CDR1 is SGHNT and CDR2 is YYREEE (reference sequence). In nucleotides, the CDR3 is TGTGCCAGCAGCCCTTTGGGAGGCTCCACCGGGGAGCTGTTTTTT. Residues: CASSPLGGSTGELFF.

This chain uses TRBV5-1 with TRBJ2-7; possible D gene TRBD2, 7 bases. V lost 2 bases and J lost 5, with 11 bases in between. Germline V gives CDR1 SGHRS, CDR2 YFSETQ. The CDR3 sequence is 13 residues long. The CDR3 protein is CASSFQGGDEQYF. The CDR3 region has the DNA TGCGCCAGCAGCTTTCAAGGGGGGGACGAGCAGTACTTC. Supplemented by reference TRBV5-1 and TRBJ2-7, the full variable domain reads KAGVTQTPRYLIKTRGQQVTLSCSPISGHRSVSWYQQTPGQGLQFLFEYFSETQRNKGNFPGRFSGRQFSNSRSEMNVSTLELGDSALYLCASSFQGGDEQYFGPGTRLTVT.

This chain joins TRBV4-1 and TRBJ1-4; no reliable D call. Trimming cost V 3 bases and J 0 bases, with 11 bases left between them. The CDR3 extends over 16 amino acids. Germline CDR1 MGHRA, CDR2 YSYEKL. The CDR3 coding sequence is TGCGCCAGCAGCCAGGAGGCCTCTTCAACTAATGAAAAACTGTTTTTT. Translating it yields CASSQEASSTNEKLFF.

The rearrangement links TRBV5-5 to TRBJ1-5; D is possibly TRBD1 (5 bases). Trimming cost V 0 bases and J 4 bases, with 14 bases left between them. Per germline, CDR1 SGHKS and CDR2 YYEKEE (reference sequence). The CDR3 loop spans 16 amino acids. The CDR3 bases are TGTGCCAGCAGCTTGGCCACGGACAAGAAAAATCAGCCCCAGCATTTT. Encoded protein: CASSLATDKKNQPQHF. The full variable domain, completed using reference TRBV5-5 and TRBJ1-5, is DAGVTQSPTHLIKTRGQQVTLRCSPISGHKSVSWYQQVLGQGPQFIFQYYEKEERGRGNFPDRFSARQFPNYSSELNVNALLLGDSALYLCASSLATDKKNQPQHFGDGTRLSIL.

This chain uses TRBV2 with TRBJ1-2; D is unresolved. Trimming took 5 bases from V and 6 from J, leaving 10 bases between them. CDR3 size: 12 residues. The V gene's germline CDR1 is SNHLY and CDR2 FYNNEI. The CDR3 bases are TGTGCCAGCAGTCGAGACCGCAATGGCTACACCTTC. Residues: CASSRDRNGYTF.

The genes are TRBV5-6 and TRBJ1-1, with 11 bases lining up with TRBD1. J gave up 4 bases and V 2 bases, and 7 bases lay outside the gene matches. The CDR3 is 16 residues long. Germline lookup yields CDR1 SGHDT and CDR2 YYEEEE. The CDR3 DNA reads TGTGCCAGCAGCTTTAGGACAGGGGGCTGGAGCACTGAAGCTTTCTTT. Protein sequence: CASSFRTGGWSTEAFF.

CDR3 in DNA: TGTGCCAGCAGCTTGACAGGGGGCCTTGTCACTGAAGCTTTCTTT. Its protein product is CASSLTGGLVTEAFF. The rearrangement uses TRBV6-5 and TRBJ1-1, with TRBD1 identical over 10 bases. V lost 6 bases to trimming and J lost 4 bases; unmatched junction nucleotides: 8. The germline V gene has CDR1 MNHEY and CDR2 SVGAGI. The CDR3 is 15 amino acids.

The CDR3 loop reads CASSGGTGVSSPLHF. CDR3 in DNA: TGTGCCAGCAGCGGCGGGACAGGGGTGAGTTCACCCCTCCACTTT. The chain recombines TRBV9 with TRBJ1-6; 10 bases align to TRBD1. CDR3 length: 15 amino acids. V gave up 3 bases and J gave up 9 bases; unmatched junction bases: 6. CDR1 and CDR2 from the germline V gene are SGDLS and YYNGEE. Drawing the rest from reference TRBV9 and TRBJ1-6, the complete variable domain is DSGVTQTPKHLITATGQRVTLRCSPRSGDLSVYWYQQSLDQGLQFLIQYYNGEERAKGNILERFSAQQFPDLHSELNLSSLELGDSALYFCASSGGTGVSSPLHFGNGTRLTVT.

The CDR3, as DNA: TGTGCCGTTACAGGGCTCACAGATACGCAGTATTTT. It encodes CAVTGLTDTQYF. The genes are TRBV25-1 and TRBJ2-3; D is possibly TRBD1 (6 bases). Per the germline V gene, CDR1 is MGHDK and CDR2 is SYGVNS. The V gene lost 11 bases and the J gene lost 2 bases, with 11 bases spanning the gap. The length of the CDR3 is 12 residues.

This rearrangement joins TRBV7-2 to TRBJ1-1; D call uncertain. CDR3 length: 13 amino acids. The germline V and J ends were trimmed by 5 bases and 1 base, with 8 bases remaining between them. The germline gives CDR1 SGHTA, CDR2 FQGNSA. The CDR3 coding sequence is TGTGCCAGCAGCGGGGAGCGGAACACTGAAGCTTTCTTT. Protein: CASSGERNTEAFF. The whole variable domain, remainder taken from reference TRBV7-2 and TRBJ1-1, is GAGVSQSPSNKVTEKGKDVELRCDPISGHTALYWYRQSLGQGLEFLIYFQGNSAPDKSGLPSDRFSAERTGGSVSTLTIQRTQQEDSAVYLCASSGERNTEAFFGQGTRLTVV.

The J gene is TRBJ2-3, the V gene TRBV28, with 7 bases lining up with TRBD2. Per germline, CDR1 MDHEN and CDR2 SYDVKM. J was trimmed by 4 bases and V by 5 bases; bases with no gene match: 9. The CDR3 extends over 15 amino acids. The CDR3 reads CASSTVVGRADTQYF. For the CDR3, the DNA is TGTGCCAGCAGTACCGTTGTGGGGAGGGCAGATACGCAGTATTTT.

This rearrangement joins TRBV2 to TRBJ1-5; D remains unclear. In germline, CDR1 is SNHLY, CDR2 FYNNEI. This CDR3 is 15 amino acids long. The V end was cut by 2 bases, the J end by 2 bases, with 10 bases between. CDR3 sequence reads: CASSEHSAGNQPQHF. As DNA, the CDR3 is TGTGCCAGCAGTGAACACAGCGCCGGCAATCAGCCCCAGCATTTT.

V is TRBV2 and J is TRBJ2-1; 7 nucleotides agree with TRBD2. This CDR3 contains 15 residues. From germline, CDR1 is SNHLY and CDR2 FYNNEI. V lost 1 base to trimming and J lost 4 bases; unmatched junction nucleotides: 4. For the CDR3, the DNA is TGTGCCAGCAGTGAAGAGGCTAGCGGATACAATGAGCAGTTCTTC. It encodes CASSEEASGYNEQFF.

V and J are TRBV30 and TRBJ2-5; 8 positions agree with TRBD1. The CDR3 covers 14 residues. Germline V gene data show CDR1 as GTSNPN and CDR2 as SVGIG (reference sequence). V was clipped by 7 bases and J by 4 bases; unmatched bases: 11. For the CDR3, the DNA is TGTGCCTTCGACAGGGGCCGCGGTTTAGAGACCCAGTACTTC. This encodes CAFDRGRGLETQYF.

The chain uses TRBV28 and TRBJ1-2; D is ambiguous. This CDR3 has 13 residues. V was clipped by 2 bases and J by 4 bases, with 8 bases between them. Germline CDR1 is MDHEN and CDR2 is SYDVKM. The CDR3 bases are TGTGCCAGCAGTTTAGCCTGGGCCTATGGCTACACCTTC. Amino acids: CASSLAWAYGYTF.